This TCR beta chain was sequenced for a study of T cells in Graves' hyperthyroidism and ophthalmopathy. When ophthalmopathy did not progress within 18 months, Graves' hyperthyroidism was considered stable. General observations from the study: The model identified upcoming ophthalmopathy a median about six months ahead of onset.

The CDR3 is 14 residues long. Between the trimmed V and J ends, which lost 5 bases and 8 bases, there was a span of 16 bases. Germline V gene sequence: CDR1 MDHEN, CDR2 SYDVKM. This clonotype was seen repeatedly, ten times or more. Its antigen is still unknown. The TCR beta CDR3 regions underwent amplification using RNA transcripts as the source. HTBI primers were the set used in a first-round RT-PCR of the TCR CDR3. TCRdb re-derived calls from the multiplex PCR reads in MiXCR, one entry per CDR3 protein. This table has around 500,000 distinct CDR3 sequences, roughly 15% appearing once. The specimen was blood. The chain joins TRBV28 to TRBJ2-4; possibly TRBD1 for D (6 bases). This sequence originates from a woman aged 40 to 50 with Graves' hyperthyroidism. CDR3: CASSAQGGDDIQYF. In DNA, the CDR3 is TGTGCCAGCAGTGCACAGGGTGGGGATGACATTCAGTACTTC.